Below are 29 T cell receptor beta chains sequenced from a single sample in a study of PD-1 blockade in classical Hodgkin lymphoma. Measured with immunoSEQ multiplex PCR; TCRdb has only the in-frame clones, and not every one. The table has roughly 100,000 clones, approximately 90% seen once. Time point: cycle 4 day 1 (C4D1), after 6 weeks of nivolumab. Relapses following autologous stem cell transplantation were seen in all patients, with brentuximab vedotin exposure varying. The input for sequencing was peripheral blood mononuclear cells (PBMCs), taken before the fourth cycle of nivolumab. The origin of the receptors is a human donor with classical Hodgkin lymphoma.

The chain carries TRBV4-1 and TRBJ1-2, with unresolved D. Germline V gives CDR1 MGHRA, CDR2 YSYEKL. The CDR3 is made up of 16 amino acids. V dropped 0 bases and J dropped 3 bases, with 14 bases sitting between them. CDR3 sequence reads: CASSQDITEKYYGYTF. CDR3 coding DNA: TGCGCCAGCAGCCAAGATATAACAGAGAAATACTATGGCTACACCTTC.

A single count supports this clone. The chain employs TRBV29-1 and TRBJ1-2, with TRBD1 matching over 7 bases. The J segment lost 9 bases and the V segment lost 8 bases, leaving 6 bases of the junction unmatched. CDR1 is SQVTM, CDR2 ANQGSEA, per germline. This CDR3 contains 10 residues. CDR3 nucleotide sequence: TGCAGCTCGAAGGGGGCTAGCTACACCTTC. Its protein product is CSSKGASYTF.

The chain links TRBV9 to TRBJ2-1; 9 bases agree with TRBD2. Germline-derived CDR1 and CDR2 are SGDLS and YYNGEE. This CDR3 contains 16 residues. The trim removed 0 bases at V and 5 bases at J, leaving 6 bases unmatched. CDR3 amino acids: CASSVAAGGLNNEQFF. The CDR3, as DNA: TGTGCCAGCAGCGTAGCGGCGGGAGGGCTGAACAATGAGCAGTTCTTC.

This clone is a singleton in its sample. The CDR3 protein is CASSIGGLVGDSYEQYF. The CDR3 nucleotides are TGTGCCAGTAGTATCGGGGGTCTGGTGGGAGATAGCTACGAGCAGTACTTC. The chain links TRBV19 to TRBJ2-7; the D gene is possibly TRBD2 (6 bases). This CDR3 spans 17 amino acids. Deletions cut 3 bases from V and 3 bases from J, with 21 bases between. Germline CDR1 is LNHDA and CDR2 is SQIVND (reference sequence).

The chain uses TRBV5-4 and TRBJ2-2; TRBD1 is a possible D gene (6 bases). This CDR3 is 14 amino acids long. Per the germline V gene, CDR1 is SGHNT and CDR2 is YYREEE (reference sequence). Trimming cost V 4 bases and J 1 base, with 8 bases left between them. This CDR3 is CASSGGMNTGELFF. CDR3 in DNA: TGTGCCAGCAGCGGGGGCATGAACACCGGGGAGCTGTTTTTT.

This chain connects TRBV7-6 to TRBJ2-3, with TRBD2 identical over 11 bases. Trimming at V came to 4 bases and at J to 2 bases, leaving 14 bases not matched to a gene. CDR1 and CDR2 (germline): SGHVS, FNYEAQ. This CDR3 contains 19 residues. DNA of the CDR3: TGTGCCAGCAGCTCACCCCCACCGGGACTAGCGGCCCACACAGATACGCAGTATTTT. Translated: CASSSPPPGLAAHTDTQYF. Full variable domain (rest looked up from reference TRBV7-6 and TRBJ2-3): GAGVSQSPRYKVTKRGQDVALRCDPISGHVSLYWYRQALGQGPEFLTYFNYEAQQDKSGLPNDRFSAERPEGSISTLTIQRTEQRDSAMYRCASSSPPPGLAAHTDTQYFGPGTRLTVL.

This sequence joins TRBV4-3 and TRBJ2-1, with TRBD2 matching 8 bases. The CDR3 is made up of 17 amino acids. V shed 1 base and J 4 bases; nucleotides not matched to a gene: 9. Germline assignment: CDR1 LGHNA and CDR2 YSLEER. The CDR3 sequence: CASSQGGPSGLYNEQFF. CDR3 DNA sequence: TGCGCCAGCAGCCAAGGAGGGCCTAGCGGGCTATACAATGAGCAGTTCTTC.

This clone has a single count. The chain couples TRBV7-5 to TRBJ2-2. TRBV7-5 is flagged as a pseudogene. This CDR3 is 17 amino acids long. Written as DNA, the CDR3 is TGTGTCAGAAGCGTGGAGGCAGGGCCTATTGATTCCGGGGAGCTGTTTTTT. The encoded protein is CVRSVEAGPIDSGELFF.

In this sample, this clone turned up a few times. The chain has TRBV9 and TRBJ1-1, with a possible D match to TRBD1 (6 bases). The V end lost 3 bases, the J end lost 7 bases, and 7 bases lay between the germline ends. Germline CDR1 is SGDLS and CDR2 is YYNGEE. The CDR3 spans 11 residues. The CDR3 DNA reads as TGTGCCAGCAGCGAGACAGGTGAAGCTTTCTTT. Its translation: CASSETGEAFF.

This chain joins TRBV19 and TRBJ2-2; D is ambiguous. Trimming shortened V by 6 bases and J by 6 bases, and 17 bases separated the two germline ends. The germline gives CDR1 LNHDA, CDR2 SQIVND (reference sequence). The CDR3 runs to 15 residues. Written as DNA, the CDR3 is TGTGCCAGTAGGGACCACCAAGGTATAGCCGGGGAGCTGTTTTTT. This sequence encodes CASRDHQGIAGELFF.

This clone was observed once. This chain connects TRBV19 to TRBJ2-5; 14 bases match TRBD2. The germline V gene has CDR1 LNHDA and CDR2 SQIVND (reference sequence). The CDR3 consists of 16 residues. J gave up 6 bases and V 5 bases, and 8 bases lay outside the gene matches. This CDR3 reads CASSAGTSGSFKTQYF. CDR3 sequence (DNA): TGTGCCAGTAGTGCTGGGACTAGCGGGAGTTTTAAGACCCAGTACTTC.

The V and J genes are TRBV18 and TRBJ1-5; D remains ambiguous. This CDR3 contains 15 residues. V was cut by 2 bases and J by 2 bases, with 10 bases left in between. Germline CDR1 and CDR2: KGHSH and LQKENI. The CDR3 nucleotides read TGTGCCAGCTCACCAGCGGACGGAGGCAATCAGCCCCAGCATTTT. It codes for CASSPADGGNQPQHF.

There are a few counts of this clone. The rearrangement links TRBV2 to TRBJ1-5; a possible D gene is TRBD1 (6 bases). From germline, CDR1 is SNHLY and CDR2 FYNNEI. The CDR3 covers 15 residues. V shed 5 bases and J shed 4 bases, with 15 bases lying between them. DNA for the CDR3: TGTGCCAGCAGTCTCACGACAGGTTTAAATCAGCCCCAGCATTTT. Its translation is CASSLTTGLNQPQHF.

The rearrangement uses TRBV28 and TRBJ2-3; perhaps TRBD2 as D (6 bases). Germline CDR1 reads MDHEN; CDR2 reads SYDVKM. The ends were cut back, 6 bases at V and 2 bases at J, with 12 bases in the middle. The CDR3 spans 14 residues. CDR3 sequence: CASRLWEDTDTQYF. CDR3 in DNA: TGTGCCAGCAGGCTATGGGAGGACACAGATACGCAGTATTTT. The complete variable domain, with remaining parts taken from reference TRBV28 and TRBJ2-3, reads DVKVTQSSRYLVKRTGEKVFLECVQDMDHENMFWYRQDPGLGLRLIYFSYDVKMKEKGDIPEGYSVSREKKERFSLILESASTNQTSMYLCASRLWEDTDTQYFGPGTRLTVL.

CDR3 protein: CASSPLTGEPTDTQYF. The CDR3 DNA sequence: TGTGCCAGCAGCCCTCTGACAGGGGAACCCACAGATACGCAGTATTTT. The V gene is TRBV7-9, the J gene TRBJ2-3; 8 bases are shared with TRBD1. The germline V gene has CDR1 SEHNR and CDR2 FQNEAQ (reference sequence). Unmatched junction bases numbered 9, after V lost 5 bases and J lost 2 bases. The CDR3 covers 16 residues.

This chain joins TRBV2 and TRBJ1-5, with no clear D. With 2 bases removed from V and 1 base from J, the gap between germline ends came to 3 bases. Germline V CDR1 and CDR2: SNHLY, FYNNEI. The CDR3 sequence is 13 residues long. The CDR3 region is CASSERSNQPQHF. The CDR3 bases are TGTGCCAGCAGTGAAAGGAGCAATCAGCCCCAGCATTTT.

The J gene is TRBJ1-1, the V gene TRBV2, with unresolved D. Germline V gene data show CDR1 as SNHLY and CDR2 as FYNNEI. This CDR3 has 11 residues. Trimming removed 7 bases at V and 6 bases at J, with 9 bases between. Written as DNA, the CDR3 is TGTGCCAGCACCCGAACGCCTGAAGCTTTCTTT. The encoded protein is CASTRTPEAFF.

The chain has TRBV6-5 and TRBJ1-2, with 7 positions matching TRBD1. V lost 6 bases, J lost 7 bases, and 11 bases stayed unmatched. Germline-derived CDR1 and CDR2 are MNHEY and SVGAGI. The CDR3 extends over 14 amino acids. The CDR3 coding sequence is TGTGCCAGCAGGTTGGGACAGCATGGTATTGGCTACACCTTC. Residues: CASRLGQHGIGYTF.

The chain couples TRBV5-4 to TRBJ1-2; 8 positions agree with TRBD1. The germline V gene encodes CDR1 SGHNT and CDR2 YYREEE (reference sequence). This CDR3 is 14 amino acids long. The V segment lost 4 bases and the J segment 4 bases; nucleotides outside the gene matches: 6. Here the CDR3 reads CASSPPGQVYGYTF. For the CDR3, the DNA is TGTGCCAGCAGCCCACCGGGACAGGTCTATGGCTACACCTTC.

This clone was picked up a small number of times. The CDR3 here is CAWRSGGRLHEQYF. CDR3 DNA: TGTGCCTGGAGGTCAGGGGGCAGGCTCCACGAGCAGTACTTC. The chain couples TRBV30 to TRBJ2-7; 8 positions match TRBD1. CDR3 size: 14 residues. The ends lost 3 bases at V and 5 bases at J; junction bases unmatched: 9. Germline V gene data show CDR1 as GTSNPN and CDR2 as SVGIG (reference sequence).

The table lists this clone with a count of one. The J gene is TRBJ1-4, the V gene TRBV6-1; a possible D gene is TRBD1 (5 bases). The CDR3 loop spans 15 amino acids. Deletions cut 8 bases from V and 8 bases from J, with 21 bases between. Germline lookup yields CDR1 MNHNS and CDR2 SASEGT. CDR3 loop: CASSGGGLDSEKLFF. The CDR3 nucleotides are TGTGCCAGCTCGGGGGGTGGACTTGACTCCGAAAAACTGTTTTTT.

This clone was seen a single time. The chain recombines TRBV10-3 with TRBJ2-6, with a possible D match to TRBD2 (6 bases). This CDR3 contains 19 residues. Trimming shortened V by 3 bases and J by 0 bases, and 18 bases separated the two germline ends. From germline, CDR1 is ENHRY and CDR2 SYGVKD. CDR3 protein: CAISDPPGVADSGANVLTF. In nucleotides, the CDR3 is TGTGCCATCAGTGACCCCCCGGGGGTAGCTGACTCTGGGGCCAACGTCCTGACTTTC.

The chain uses TRBV4-1 and TRBJ2-3; 10 nucleotides line up with TRBD2. V lost 1 base, J lost 4 bases, and 11 bases stayed unmatched. This CDR3 spans 18 amino acids. Germline V gene lookup returns CDR1 MGHRA and CDR2 YSYEKL. CDR3 residues: CASSQVLSASGSADTQYF. CDR3 sequence (DNA): TGCGCCAGCAGCCAAGTACTCAGCGCTAGCGGGAGCGCAGATACGCAGTATTTT.

The chain employs TRBV27 and TRBJ1-5, with D possibly being TRBD1 (6 bases). Germline loops: CDR1 MNHEY, CDR2 SMNVEV (reference sequence). V lost 7 bases and J 3 bases, leaving 19 bases between the germline ends. The CDR3 contains 16 residues. CDR3 residues: CASMRQGSLNNQPQHF. The CDR3 nucleotides read TGTGCCAGCATGAGGCAGGGGTCCCTTAACAATCAGCCCCAGCATTTT.

This clone was observed once. V usage is TRBV28 and J usage is TRBJ1-5; no firm D call. V was clipped by 6 bases and J by 0 bases, with 12 bases between them. Germline-derived CDR1 and CDR2 are MDHEN and SYDVKM. CDR3 length: 15 residues. The CDR3 region has the DNA TGTGCCAGCAGACCTACAGATTATAGCAATCAGCCCCAGCATTTT. Translating gives CASRPTDYSNQPQHF.

V is TRBV27 and J is TRBJ1-1; D is ambiguous. The CDR3 is made up of 15 amino acids. V lost 1 base to trimming and J lost 0 bases, with 9 bases between them. The germline V gene encodes CDR1 MNHEY and CDR2 SMNVEV (reference sequence). CDR3 region: CASSLLAGLNTEAFF. CDR3 coding DNA: TGTGCCAGCAGTTTATTGGCAGGCTTGAACACTGAAGCTTTCTTT.

The V gene is TRBV29-1, the J gene TRBJ1-1; D is perhaps TRBD1 (5 bases). This CDR3 is built from 14 residues. The V end lost 7 bases, the J end lost 5 bases, and 20 bases lay between the germline ends. Germline CDR1 SQVTM, CDR2 ANQGSEA. The CDR3 sequence is CSAQSWGEWTEAFF. In nucleotides, the CDR3 is TGCAGCGCCCAGTCTTGGGGGGAGTGGACTGAAGCTTTCTTT.

The chain links TRBV6-1 to TRBJ1-2, with a possible D match to TRBD1 (5 bases). Per germline, CDR1 MNHNS and CDR2 SASEGT. With 6 bases removed from V and 8 bases from J, the gap between germline ends came to 19 bases. CDR3 length: 14 residues. CDR3: CASRGTLGTDGYTF. The CDR3 DNA reads TGTGCCAGCAGGGGGACTTTAGGGACCGACGGCTACACCTTC.

This clone was observed a few times. This sequence joins TRBV4-3 and TRBJ2-7, with D perhaps matching TRBD1 or TRBD2 (5 bases each). The V and J ends lost 4 bases and 0 bases respectively, with 13 bases between them. Germline assignment: CDR1 LGHNA and CDR2 YSLEER. CDR3 length: 15 amino acids. The CDR3 region has the DNA TGCGCCAGCAGCCCCGGATGGGGGAGCTCCTACGAGCAGTACTTC. This codes for CASSPGWGSSYEQYF.